The 24 T cell receptor beta chains in this list originate from one sample, sequenced in a study of CD8 T cells in Susac syndrome. Random-hexamer reverse transcription was applied to about 0.5 to 1 ug RNA. In TCRdb, the immunoSEQ multiplex PCR reads were re-called with MiXCR into one record per CDR3 protein. The sample shows 150,000 to 200,000 distinct CDR3 sequences, approximately 96% of them seen only once. Sequencing was carried out using CD4+ T cells from PBMCs. Receptors were obtained from a human donor with Susac syndrome.

A remark on this clonotype: At one end, the junction sequence differs from germline, possibly due to a read error. The chain joins TRBV19 to TRBJ2-3, with D unresolved. The germline V gene encodes CDR1 LNHDA and CDR2 SQIVND (reference sequence). The CDR3 runs 12 residues. As DNA, the CDR3 is TGTGCAAGTAGTCCCGGCCCTCCGACGCAGTATTTT. Translation gives CASSPGPPTQYF.

The chain couples TRBV9 to TRBJ2-3, with D uncertain. V was clipped by 0 bases and J by 3 bases, with 8 bases between them. CDR1 SGDLS and CDR2 YYNGEE come from the germline V gene. The CDR3 has 14 amino acids. CDR3 sequence reads: CASSVVGLTDTQYF. The CDR3 bases are TGTGCCAGCAGCGTAGTAGGGTTGACAGATACGCAGTATTTT.

The table lists this clonotype with a count of one. The CDR3 nucleotides are TGTGCCAGCTCACCGGACACATACATGAACACTGAAGCTTTCTTT. Translated, it gives CASSPDTYMNTEAFF. The chain has TRBV18 and TRBJ1-1, with D maybe TRBD1 (5 bases). Between the trimmed V and J ends, which lost 3 bases and 0 bases, there was a span of 11 bases. CDR1 and CDR2 from the germline V gene are KGHSH and LQKENI. The CDR3 spans 15 residues.

CDR3 residues: CSVEDRQGVGTYEQYF. DNA for the CDR3: TGCAGCGTTGAAGATCGTCAGGGAGTGGGAACGTACGAGCAGTACTTC. J is TRBJ2-7 and V is TRBV29-1, with D perhaps TRBD1 or TRBD2 (5 bases each). V was clipped by 0 bases and J by 4 bases, with 19 bases between them. CDR1 and CDR2 from the germline V gene are SQVTM and ANQGSEA. This CDR3 is built from 16 residues.

This clonotype showed up just a few times. The V and J genes are TRBV20-1 and TRBJ2-5; TRBD1 is a possible D gene (5 bases). V was pared by 1 base and J by 5 bases, with 11 bases between. This CDR3 is 13 amino acids long. Germline CDR1 is DFQATT and CDR2 is SNEGSKA (reference sequence). The CDR3 protein is CSARGQGGETQYF. DNA of the CDR3: TGCAGTGCTAGAGGGCAGGGTGGGGAGACCCAGTACTTC.

The V gene is TRBV29-1, the J gene TRBJ2-3, with 8 bases matching TRBD2. Unmatched junction bases numbered 10, after V lost 7 bases and J lost 1 base. Germline CDR1 SQVTM, CDR2 ANQGSEA. The CDR3 is 15 amino acids. The CDR3 DNA reads as TGCAGCGCCCCGCTAACGGGGGGGCGCACAGATACGCAGTATTTT. Translating it yields CSAPLTGGRTDTQYF.

The J gene is TRBJ1-2, the V gene TRBV4-2; D is possibly TRBD1 (5 bases). The CDR3 extends over 17 amino acids. Germline V lookup: CDR1 LGHNA, CDR2 YNFKEQ. The germline V and J ends were trimmed by 3 bases and 4 bases, with 21 bases remaining between them. CDR3 residues: CASSHEPAGRVSYGYTF. The CDR3 DNA follows: TGTGCCAGCAGCCACGAACCTGCGGGCAGGGTGAGCTATGGCTACACCTTC.

The V and J genes are TRBV7-2 and TRBJ2-7; D is possibly TRBD1 (5 bases). Per germline, CDR1 SGHTA and CDR2 FQGNSA. The V end was cut by 1 base, the J end by 0 bases, with 10 bases between. The CDR3 totals 15 residues. This chain's CDR3 is CASSLVDRLSYEQYF. The CDR3 DNA follows: TGTGCCAGCAGCTTAGTCGACAGACTCTCCTACGAGCAGTACTTC. The variable domain in full, with the rest retrieved from reference TRBV7-2 and TRBJ2-7, is GAGVSQSPSNKVTEKGKDVELRCDPISGHTALYWYRQSLGQGLEFLIYFQGNSAPDKSGLPSDRFSAERTGGSVSTLTIQRTQQEDSAVYLCASSLVDRLSYEQYFGPGTRLTVT.

In this sample, this clonotype turned up once. This chain uses TRBV4-3 with TRBJ2-6; weak D call: TRBD2 (6 bases). Per germline, CDR1 LGHNA and CDR2 YSLEER. V was shortened by 1 base and J by 0 bases, with 13 bases between the two germline ends. There are 18 residues in the CDR3. Here the CDR3 DNA reads TGCGCCAGCAGCCAAGGTGGAGGGTCTCGCTCTGGGGCCAACGTCCTGACTTTC. This encodes CASSQGGGSRSGANVLTF.

The genes are TRBV4-3 and TRBJ1-6; D gene ambiguous. The CDR3 contains 15 residues. Germline V CDR1 and CDR2: LGHNA, YSLEER. Trimming cost V 0 bases and J 9 bases, with 12 bases left between them. The CDR3 reads CASSQDGPRLSPLHF. The CDR3 bases are TGCGCCAGCAGCCAAGACGGTCCTCGACTTTCACCCCTCCACTTT.

The rearrangement joins TRBV25-1 to TRBJ1-4, with 10 positions matching TRBD1. Germline CDR1 is MGHDK and CDR2 is SYGVNS. The CDR3 is 14 amino acids. Trimming removed 6 bases from V and 7 bases from J; junction bases left unmatched: 5. DNA of the CDR3: TGTGCCAGCAGGGACGACAGGGGGCTTGAAAAACTGTTTTTT. Translation gives CASRDDRGLEKLFF.

The chain has TRBV5-1 and TRBJ2-5; TRBD2 agrees at 8 bases. This CDR3 has 15 residues. The germline V gene has CDR1 SGHRS and CDR2 YFSETQ. Trimming at V came to 3 bases and at J to 3 bases, leaving 7 bases not matched to a gene. CDR3 nucleotide sequence: TGCGCCAGCAGCTCCACCGGGACTAGTGAAGAGACCCAGTACTTC. As protein: CASSSTGTSEETQYF.

This chain links TRBV18 with TRBJ1-1, with unresolved D. This CDR3 contains 17 residues. Germline loops: CDR1 KGHSH, CDR2 LQKENI. Trimming left V 1 base short and J 2 bases short, with 17 bases between. In nucleotides, the CDR3 is TGTGCCAGCTCACCACTGACCCACGGGCTGAGCAACACTGAAGCTTTCTTT. It specifies CASSPLTHGLSNTEAFF.

V gene TRBV19 combines with J gene TRBJ1-5; TRBD1 matches at 10 bases. The CDR3 totals 14 residues. Germline CDR1 is LNHDA and CDR2 is SQIVND (reference sequence). The trim removed 4 bases at V and 6 bases at J, leaving 3 bases unmatched. CDR3 DNA: TGTGCCAGTAGTAACCGACAGGGGGCTCAGCCCCAGCATTTT. It is translated as CASSNRQGAQPQHF.

This chain connects TRBV20-1 to TRBJ2-5; D may be TRBD2 (6 bases). Germline CDR1 and CDR2: DFQATT and SNEGSKA (reference sequence). The V end lost 0 bases, the J end lost 5 bases, and 16 bases lay between the germline ends. CDR3 length equals 15 residues. CDR3 amino acids: CSARDVRAGTETQYF. CDR3 sequence (DNA): TGCAGTGCTAGAGATGTCAGGGCGGGGACGGAGACCCAGTACTTC.

This chain connects TRBV27 to TRBJ1-5, with D perhaps TRBD1 (5 bases). CDR3 length equals 17 residues. Per germline, CDR1 MNHEY and CDR2 SMNVEV (reference sequence). V was shortened by 6 bases and J by 0 bases, with 18 bases between the two germline ends. For the CDR3, the DNA is TGTGCCAGCAGGCCTGCTCTGGGGGATTATAGCAATCAGCCCCAGCATTTT. Its translation is CASRPALGDYSNQPQHF.

This chain connects TRBV2 to TRBJ1-5, with D uncertain. Between the trimmed V and J ends, which lost 6 bases and 5 bases, there was a span of 11 bases. The germline CDR1 and CDR2 sequences are SNHLY and FYNNEI. The CDR3 runs to 13 residues. The CDR3 sequence is CASRDAADQPQHF. The CDR3 region has the DNA TGTGCCAGCAGGGACGCAGCCGATCAGCCCCAGCATTTT. Combining the CDR3 with reference TRBV2 and TRBJ1-5 gives the whole variable domain EPEVTQTPSHQVTQMGQEVILRCVPISNHLYFYWYRQILGQKVEFLVSFYNNEISEKSEIFDDQFSVERPDGSNFTLKIRSTKLEDSAMYFCASRDAADQPQHFGDGTRLSIL.

In DNA form, the CDR3 reads TGCAGTGCCAACGGACAGACCAACACTGAAGCTTTCTTT. It translates to CSANGQTNTEAFF. The chain uses TRBV20-1 and TRBJ1-1; possible D gene TRBD1, 6 bases. Between the trimmed V and J ends, which lost 6 bases and 2 bases, there was a span of 13 bases. Germline CDR1 reads DFQATT; CDR2 reads SNEGSKA (reference sequence). The CDR3 runs 13 residues.

The chain uses TRBV5-1 and TRBJ2-1; D is undetermined. V lost 4 bases and J lost 4, with 9 bases in between. The CDR3 consists of 13 residues. Germline CDR1 reads SGHRS; CDR2 reads YFSETQ. This chain's CDR3 is CASSGSAYNEQFF. The CDR3 DNA sequence: TGCGCCAGCAGCGGATCGGCTTACAATGAGCAGTTCTTC.

The chain recombines TRBV20-1 with TRBJ1-5; no clear D gene. Trimming shortened V by 6 bases and J by 0 bases, and 12 bases separated the two germline ends. Germline V gene sequence: CDR1 DFQATT, CDR2 SNEGSKA (reference sequence). This CDR3 has 14 amino acids. CDR3 DNA sequence: TGCAGTGCCAAGGATCCTTATAGCAATCAGCCCCAGCATTTT. Translating it yields CSAKDPYSNQPQHF.

The chain combines TRBV30 with TRBJ2-3, with 8 nucleotides matching TRBD2. Trimming removed 7 bases from V and 4 bases from J; junction bases left unmatched: 7. The CDR3 contains 13 residues. Germline-derived CDR1 and CDR2 are GTSNPN and SVGIG (reference sequence). Written as DNA, the CDR3 is TGTGCCTCGGGGGGGCCAGGGGCAGATACGCAGTATTTT. Translation: CASGGPGADTQYF.

This clonotype was observed a single time. This rearrangement joins TRBV7-2 to TRBJ2-7, with 10 bases that match TRBD1. The CDR3 runs 15 residues. The germline CDR1 and CDR2 sequences are SGHTA and FQGNSA. V lost 5 bases to trimming and J lost 3 bases; unmatched junction nucleotides: 7. CDR3 sequence (DNA): TGTGCCAGCAGCGTTCCGGGACAGGGGTACTACGAGCAGTACTTC. This sequence encodes CASSVPGQGYYEQYF.

V gene TRBV30 combines with J gene TRBJ2-7; D remains unclear. The CDR3 runs 14 residues. V lost 3 bases to trimming and J lost 0 bases, with 12 bases between them. CDR1 GTSNPN and CDR2 SVGIG come from the germline V gene (reference sequence). The CDR3 sequence: CAWSFHTSSYEQYF. The DNA for the CDR3 is TGTGCCTGGAGCTTTCACACGAGCTCCTACGAGCAGTACTTC.

This rearrangement joins TRBV5-1 to TRBJ1-3; 7 bases agree with TRBD1. CDR1 is SGHRS, CDR2 YFSETQ, per germline. J gave up 8 bases and V 2 bases, and 10 bases lay outside the gene matches. CDR3 length equals 15 residues. This chain's CDR3 is CASSFTTGTKDTIYF. Here the CDR3 DNA reads TGCGCCAGCAGCTTCACGACAGGGACCAAAGACACCATATATTTT.